This T cell receptor (beta chain) is drawn from a study of CD8+CD57+ T cells in acquired aplastic anemia. Looked up from germline, CDR1 is MNHNS and CDR2 is SASEGT. CDR3 size: 16 residues. The V end lost 9 bases, the J end lost 4 bases, and 22 bases lay between the germline ends. Study findings and constraints: The number of CD8+ CDR3 sequences shared by patients and controls was approximately 31. Statistical testing detected no significant gap in CD8+ Simpson's diversity between patients and controls.

With regard to this clonotype: Its antigen is unknown.

Whoever was chosen for sequencing had shown CD8+CD57+ cell expansion by flow cytometry. Blood was sampled before the patients had received any therapy. Researchers used genomic DNA as the template to profile TCR beta VDJ and CDR3. MiXCR, applied by TCRdb to the reads, yields one record per CDR3 protein. The sample has roughly 250,000 distinct CDR3 sequences, 40% to 50% seen once. The rearrangement joins TRBV6-1 to TRBJ2-1; D is perhaps TRBD1 (6 bases). The TCR sequence derives from a human donor with aplastic anemia. Sequenced material: sorted CD4+, CD8+, or CD8+CD57+ T cells (not recorded which) from PBMCs. CDR3 sequence reads: CASKFEGVPTYNEQFF. CDR3 DNA: TGTGCCAGTAAATTCGAGGGGGTCCCCACATACAATGAGCAGTTCTTC.